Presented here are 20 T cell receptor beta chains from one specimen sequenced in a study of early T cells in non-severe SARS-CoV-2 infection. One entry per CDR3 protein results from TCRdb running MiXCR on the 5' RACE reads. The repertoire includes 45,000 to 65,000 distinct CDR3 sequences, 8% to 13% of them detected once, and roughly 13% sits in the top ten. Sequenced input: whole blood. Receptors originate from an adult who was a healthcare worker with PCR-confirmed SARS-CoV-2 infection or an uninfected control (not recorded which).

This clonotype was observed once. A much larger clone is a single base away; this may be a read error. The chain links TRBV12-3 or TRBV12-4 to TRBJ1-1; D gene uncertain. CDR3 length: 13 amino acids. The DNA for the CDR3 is TGTGCCAACAGTTTGGCGGAGAACACTGAAGCTTTCTTT. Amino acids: CANSLAENTEAFF.

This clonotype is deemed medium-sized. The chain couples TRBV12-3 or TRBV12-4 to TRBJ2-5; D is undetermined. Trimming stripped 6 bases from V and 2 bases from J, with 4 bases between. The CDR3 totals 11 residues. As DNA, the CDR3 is TGTGCCAGCAGCCGACAAGAGACCCAGTACTTC. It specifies CASSRQETQYF.

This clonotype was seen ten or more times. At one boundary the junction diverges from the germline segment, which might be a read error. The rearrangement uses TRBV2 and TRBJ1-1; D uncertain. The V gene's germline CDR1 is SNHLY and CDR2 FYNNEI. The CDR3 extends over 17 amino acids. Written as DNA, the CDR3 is TGTGCCGGCAGTGGGGATGGGGTGCCCCGGAAGGACACTGAAGCTTTCTTT. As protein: CAGSGDGVPRKDTEAFF.

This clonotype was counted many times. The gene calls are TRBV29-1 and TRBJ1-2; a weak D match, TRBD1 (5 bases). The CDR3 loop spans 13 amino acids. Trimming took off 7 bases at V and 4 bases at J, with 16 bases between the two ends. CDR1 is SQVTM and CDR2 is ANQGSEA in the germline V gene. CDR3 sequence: CSATDSGIYGYTF. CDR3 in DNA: TGCAGCGCAACCGACAGCGGAATCTATGGCTACACCTTC.

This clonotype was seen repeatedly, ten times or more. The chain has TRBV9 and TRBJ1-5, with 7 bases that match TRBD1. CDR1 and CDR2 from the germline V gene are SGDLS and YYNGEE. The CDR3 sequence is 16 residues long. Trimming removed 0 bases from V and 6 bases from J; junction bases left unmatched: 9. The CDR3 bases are TGTGCCAGCAGCGTAGGGGACAGTTCCCCCTTTCAGCCCCAGCATTTT. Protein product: CASSVGDSSPFQPQHF.

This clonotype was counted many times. CDR3 in amino acids: CASSQDRSGGPTQYF. The CDR3 DNA is TGCGCCAGCAGCCAAGATAGATCGGGGGGACCGACCCAGTACTTC. The chain employs TRBV4-1 and TRBJ2-5, with 7 bases matching TRBD2. The germline gives CDR1 MGHRA, CDR2 YSYEKL. There are 15 residues in the CDR3. V shed 0 bases and J 7 bases; nucleotides not matched to a gene: 8.

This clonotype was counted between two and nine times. CDR3 in amino acids: CASSHRDRVGYGYTF. CDR3 nucleotides: TGTGCCAGCAGTCACCGGGACAGGGTCGGCTATGGCTACACCTTC. The chain uses TRBV12-3 or TRBV12-4 and TRBJ1-2; 9 bases are a match to TRBD1. The CDR3 has 15 amino acids. Losses at the gene ends were 5 bases for V and 4 bases for J; bases not matched to a gene: 8.

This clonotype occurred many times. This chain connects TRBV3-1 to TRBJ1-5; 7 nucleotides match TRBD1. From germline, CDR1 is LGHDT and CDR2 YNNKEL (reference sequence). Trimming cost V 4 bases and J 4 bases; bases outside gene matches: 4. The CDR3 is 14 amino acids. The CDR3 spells CASSRQGGNQPQHF. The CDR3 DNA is TGTGCCAGCAGCCGGCAGGGGGGGAATCAGCCCCAGCATTTT.

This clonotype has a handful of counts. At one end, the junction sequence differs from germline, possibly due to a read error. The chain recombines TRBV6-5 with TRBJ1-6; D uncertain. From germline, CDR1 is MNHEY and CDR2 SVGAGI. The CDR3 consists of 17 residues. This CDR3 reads CASSYSTLVGWDSPLHF. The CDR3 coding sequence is TGTGCCAGCAGTTACTCGACCCTAGTAGGTTGGGATTCACCCCTCCATTTT.

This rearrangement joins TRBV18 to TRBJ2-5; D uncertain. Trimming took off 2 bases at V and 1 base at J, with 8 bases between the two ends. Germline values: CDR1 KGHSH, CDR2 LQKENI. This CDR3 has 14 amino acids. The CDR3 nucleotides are TGTGCCAGCTCACCAGGTCTGGGCCAAGAGACCCAGTACTTC. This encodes CASSPGLGQETQYF.

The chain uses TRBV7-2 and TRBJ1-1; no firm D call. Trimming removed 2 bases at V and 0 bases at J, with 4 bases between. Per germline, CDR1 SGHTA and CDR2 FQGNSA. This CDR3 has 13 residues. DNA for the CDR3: TGTGCCAGCAGCTTAACGGTGAACACTGAAGCTTTCTTT. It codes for CASSLTVNTEAFF.

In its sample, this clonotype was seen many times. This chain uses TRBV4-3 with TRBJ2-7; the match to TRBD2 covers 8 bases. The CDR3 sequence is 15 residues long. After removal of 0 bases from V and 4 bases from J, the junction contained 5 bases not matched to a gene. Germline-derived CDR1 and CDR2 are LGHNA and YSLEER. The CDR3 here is CASSQDRGGRYEQYF. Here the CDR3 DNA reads TGCGCCAGCAGCCAAGATCGCGGCGGGAGGTACGAGCAGTACTTC.

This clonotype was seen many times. The CDR3: CASSLTGGEEAFF. CDR3 nucleotides: TGTGCCAGCAGCCTAACGGGGGGCGAAGAAGCTTTCTTT. The V gene is TRBV11-2, the J gene TRBJ1-1, with D tentatively TRBD1 (6 bases). CDR3 size: 13 residues. Germline CDR1 and CDR2: SGHAT and FQNNGV. Trimming cost V 5 bases and J 8 bases, with 15 bases left between them. Based on the CDR3 plus reference TRBV11-2 and TRBJ1-1, the full variable domain is EAGVAQSPRYKIIEKRQSVAFWCNPISGHATLYWYQQILGQGPKLLIQFQNNGVVDDSQLPKDRFSAERLKGVDSTLKIQPAKLEDSAVYLCASSLTGGEEAFFGQGTRLTVV.

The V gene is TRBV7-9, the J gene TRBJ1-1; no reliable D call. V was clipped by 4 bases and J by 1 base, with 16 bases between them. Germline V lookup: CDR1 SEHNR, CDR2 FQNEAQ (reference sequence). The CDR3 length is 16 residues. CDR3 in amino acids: CASSSLTLPKNTEAFF. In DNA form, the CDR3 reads TGTGCCAGCAGCTCCTTGACCCTGCCCAAGAACACTGAAGCTTTCTTT.

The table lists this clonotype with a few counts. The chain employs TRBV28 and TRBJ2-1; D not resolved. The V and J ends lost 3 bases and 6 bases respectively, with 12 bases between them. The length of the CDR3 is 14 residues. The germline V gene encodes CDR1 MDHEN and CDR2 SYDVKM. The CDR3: CASSFEGAVNEQFF. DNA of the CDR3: TGTGCCAGCAGTTTCGAAGGCGCGGTCAATGAGCAGTTCTTC.

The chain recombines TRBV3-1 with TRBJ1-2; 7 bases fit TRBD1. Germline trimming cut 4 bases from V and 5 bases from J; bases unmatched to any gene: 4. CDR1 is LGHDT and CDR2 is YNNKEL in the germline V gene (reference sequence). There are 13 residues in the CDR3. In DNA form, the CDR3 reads TGTGCCAGCAGCCGAGGGACAGCTTATGGCTACACCTTC. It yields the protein CASSRGTAYGYTF.

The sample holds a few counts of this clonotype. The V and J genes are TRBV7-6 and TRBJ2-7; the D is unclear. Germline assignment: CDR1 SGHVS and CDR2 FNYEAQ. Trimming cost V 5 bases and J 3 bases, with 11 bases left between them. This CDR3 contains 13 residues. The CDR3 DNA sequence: TGTGCCAGCAGCCCCGGCCAAATCTACGAGCAGTACTTC. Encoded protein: CASSPGQIYEQYF.

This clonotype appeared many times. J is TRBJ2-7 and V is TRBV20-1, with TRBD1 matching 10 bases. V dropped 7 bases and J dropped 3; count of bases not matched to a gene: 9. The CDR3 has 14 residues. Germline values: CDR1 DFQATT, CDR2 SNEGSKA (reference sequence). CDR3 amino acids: CSVYETGGIYEQYF. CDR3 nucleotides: TGCAGTGTGTACGAGACAGGGGGCATCTACGAGCAGTACTTC.

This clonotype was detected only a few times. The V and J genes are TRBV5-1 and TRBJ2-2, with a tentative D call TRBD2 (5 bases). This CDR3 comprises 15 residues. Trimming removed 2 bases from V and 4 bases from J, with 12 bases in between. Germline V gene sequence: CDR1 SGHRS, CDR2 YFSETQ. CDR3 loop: CASSFDGVGTGELFF. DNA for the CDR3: TGCGCCAGCAGCTTCGACGGGGTGGGCACCGGGGAGCTGTTTTTT.

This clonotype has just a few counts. The CDR3 reads CASSPALNTEAFF. CDR3 bases: TGTGCCAGCTCACCAGCACTAAACACTGAAGCTTTCTTT. V is TRBV18 and J is TRBJ1-1; no clear D gene. Germline values: CDR1 KGHSH, CDR2 LQKENI. The CDR3 runs to 13 residues. Trimming removed 2 bases from V and 2 bases from J, with 6 bases in between.